This TCR beta chain was recorded in a study of CD8 T cells in Susac syndrome. TEMRA cells were FACS-enriched, while CD8+ and CD4+ T cells were negatively isolated. The junction had 8 bases not matched to a gene; V was cut back by 5 bases and J by 7 bases. From germline, CDR1 is SGHAT and CDR2 FQNNGV. The CDR3 covers 15 residues. An amount of RNA that ranged from roughly 0.5 to 1 ug was reverse transcribed with random hexamers. TCRdb analysed the immunoSEQ multiplex PCR reads with MiXCR anew, one entry per CDR3 protein. This table has about 200,000 distinct CDR3 sequences, about 95% appearing once. The sequence was obtained from a human donor with multiple sclerosis. The chain combines TRBV11-2 with TRBJ2-2, with TRBD1 matching 9 bases. Sequenced input: CD4+ T cells from PBMCs. The CDR3 DNA follows: TGTGCCAGCAGCATGCGACAGGGGGGGAGCGGGGAGCTGTTTTTT. Amino acids: CASSMRQGGSGELFF.